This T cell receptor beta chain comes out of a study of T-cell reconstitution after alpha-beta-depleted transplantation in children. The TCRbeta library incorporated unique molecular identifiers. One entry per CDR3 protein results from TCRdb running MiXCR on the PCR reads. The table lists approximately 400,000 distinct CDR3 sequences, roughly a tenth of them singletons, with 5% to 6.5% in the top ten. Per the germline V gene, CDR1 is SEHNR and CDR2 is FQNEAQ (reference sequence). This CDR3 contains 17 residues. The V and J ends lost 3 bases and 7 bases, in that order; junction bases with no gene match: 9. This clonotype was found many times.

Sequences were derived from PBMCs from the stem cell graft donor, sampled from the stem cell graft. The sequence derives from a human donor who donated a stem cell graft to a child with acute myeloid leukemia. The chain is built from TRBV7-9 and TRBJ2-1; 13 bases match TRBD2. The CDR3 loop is CASSFPLGTSGKNEQFF. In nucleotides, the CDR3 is TGTGCCAGCAGCTTTCCATTGGGGACTAGCGGGAAAAATGAGCAGTTCTTC.